Below are 2 T cell receptor beta chains sequenced from a single sample in a study of beta chain features in type 1 diabetes. Isolated RNA was reverse transcribed in full, so expressed TCRB transcripts were sequenced. Repertoires were generated with immunoSEQ multiplex PCR, while TCRdb's copy carries only in-frame clones and drops some. This repertoire shows about 320,000 clones, less than 15% found once; its top ten account for approximately 6.7%. The sequencing input was central memory CD4+ T cells from blood. Receptors were obtained from a young man in good health.

The chain employs TRBV7-9 and TRBJ2-3, with 7 positions matching TRBD1. The CDR3 length is 16 residues. With V trimmed by 3 bases and J by 1 base, 7 bases remained unmatched. Germline CDR1 reads SEHNR; CDR2 reads FQNEAQ (reference sequence). This CDR3 reads CASSFRGGYRTDTQYF. DNA of the CDR3: TGTGCCAGCAGCTTCCGAGGGGGCTACCGCACAGATACGCAGTATTTT.

The chain couples TRBV19 to TRBJ1-1, with D unresolved. The V and J ends lost 6 bases and 2 bases respectively, with 16 bases between them. The CDR3 runs 15 residues. CDR1 and CDR2 from the germline V gene are LNHDA and SQIVND (reference sequence). The CDR3 nucleotides read TGTGCCAGTAGCCCAACACGGGTCCTCAACACTGAAGCTTTCTTT. It encodes CASSPTRVLNTEAFF.